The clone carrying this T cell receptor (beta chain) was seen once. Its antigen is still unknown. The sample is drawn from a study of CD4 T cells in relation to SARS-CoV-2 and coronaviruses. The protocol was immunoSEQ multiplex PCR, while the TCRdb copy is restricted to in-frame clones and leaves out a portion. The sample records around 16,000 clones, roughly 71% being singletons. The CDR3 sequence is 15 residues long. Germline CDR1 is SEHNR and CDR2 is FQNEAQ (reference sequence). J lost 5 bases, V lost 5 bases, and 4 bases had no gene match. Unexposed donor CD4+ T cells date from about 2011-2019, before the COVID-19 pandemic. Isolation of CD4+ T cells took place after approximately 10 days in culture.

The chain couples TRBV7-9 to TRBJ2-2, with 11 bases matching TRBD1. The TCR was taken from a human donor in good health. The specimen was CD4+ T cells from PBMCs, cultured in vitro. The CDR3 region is CASSPGQGVTGELFF. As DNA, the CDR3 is TGTGCCAGCAGCCCGGGACAGGGGGTAACCGGGGAGCTGTTTTTT. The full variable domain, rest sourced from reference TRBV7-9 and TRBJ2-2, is DTGVSQNPRHKITKRGQNVTFRCDPISEHNRLYWYRQTLGQGPEFLTYFQNEAQLEKSRLLSDRFSAERPKGSFSTLEIQRTEQGDSAMYLCASSPGQGVTGELFFGEGSRLTVL.